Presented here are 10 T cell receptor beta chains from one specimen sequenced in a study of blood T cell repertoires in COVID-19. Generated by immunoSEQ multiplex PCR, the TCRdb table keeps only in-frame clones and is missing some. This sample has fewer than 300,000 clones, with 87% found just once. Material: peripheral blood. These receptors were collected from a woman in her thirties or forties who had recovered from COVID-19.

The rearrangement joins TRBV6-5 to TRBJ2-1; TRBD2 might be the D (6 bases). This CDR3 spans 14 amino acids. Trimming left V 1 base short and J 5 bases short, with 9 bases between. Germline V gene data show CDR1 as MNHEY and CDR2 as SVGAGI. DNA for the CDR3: TGTGCCAGCAGTTACTGGGCGGGGAACAATGAGCAGTTCTTC. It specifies CASSYWAGNNEQFF.

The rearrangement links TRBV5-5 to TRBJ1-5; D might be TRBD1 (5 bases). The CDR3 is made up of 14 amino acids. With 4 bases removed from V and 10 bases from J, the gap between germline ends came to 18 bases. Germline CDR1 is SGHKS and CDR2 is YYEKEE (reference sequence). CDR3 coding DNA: TGTGCCAGCAGCCAGACAGAGTACGATCGCCCCCAGCATTTT. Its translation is CASSQTEYDRPQHF.

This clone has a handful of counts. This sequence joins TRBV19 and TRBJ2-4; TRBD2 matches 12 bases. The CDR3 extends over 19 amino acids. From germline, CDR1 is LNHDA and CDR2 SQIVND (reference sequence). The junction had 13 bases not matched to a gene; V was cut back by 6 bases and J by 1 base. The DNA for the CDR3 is TGTGCCAGTAGGAGAGGACTAGCGGGGTCCCGGGGGGCCAAAAACATTCAGTACTTC. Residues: CASRRGLAGSRGAKNIQYF.

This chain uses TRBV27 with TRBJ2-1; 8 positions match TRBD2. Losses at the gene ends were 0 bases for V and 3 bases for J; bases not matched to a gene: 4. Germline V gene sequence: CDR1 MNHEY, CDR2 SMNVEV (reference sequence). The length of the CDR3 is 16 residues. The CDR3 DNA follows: TGTGCCAGCAGTTTATCTAGGCGGGGGGTCTACAATGAGCAGTTCTTC. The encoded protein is CASSLSRRGVYNEQFF.

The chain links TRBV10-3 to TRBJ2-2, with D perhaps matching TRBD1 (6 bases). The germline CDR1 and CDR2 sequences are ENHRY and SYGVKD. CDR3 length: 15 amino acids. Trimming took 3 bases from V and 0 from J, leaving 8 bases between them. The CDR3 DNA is TGTGCCATCAGTGACAGGGGCGCGAACACCGGGGAGCTGTTTTTT. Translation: CAISDRGANTGELFF.

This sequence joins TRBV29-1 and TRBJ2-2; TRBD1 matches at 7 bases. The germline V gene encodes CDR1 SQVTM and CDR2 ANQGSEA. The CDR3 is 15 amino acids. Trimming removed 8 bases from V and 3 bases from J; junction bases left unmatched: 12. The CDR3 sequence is CSPYRTGRDTGELFF. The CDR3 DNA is TGCAGCCCTTATCGGACAGGTCGGGACACCGGGGAGCTGTTTTTT.

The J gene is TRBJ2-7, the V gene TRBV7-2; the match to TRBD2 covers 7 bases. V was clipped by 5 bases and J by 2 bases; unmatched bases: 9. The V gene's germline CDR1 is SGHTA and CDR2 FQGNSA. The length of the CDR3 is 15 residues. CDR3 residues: CASSPRLASTYEQYF. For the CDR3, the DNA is TGTGCCAGCAGCCCACGACTAGCATCGACCTACGAGCAGTACTTC.

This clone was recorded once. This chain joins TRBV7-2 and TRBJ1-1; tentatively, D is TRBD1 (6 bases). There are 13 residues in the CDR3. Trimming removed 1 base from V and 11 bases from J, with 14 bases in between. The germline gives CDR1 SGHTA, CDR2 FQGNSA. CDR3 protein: CASSLDGGLGAFF. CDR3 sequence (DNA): TGTGCCAGCAGCTTAGATGGGGGCTTGGGGGCTTTCTTT.

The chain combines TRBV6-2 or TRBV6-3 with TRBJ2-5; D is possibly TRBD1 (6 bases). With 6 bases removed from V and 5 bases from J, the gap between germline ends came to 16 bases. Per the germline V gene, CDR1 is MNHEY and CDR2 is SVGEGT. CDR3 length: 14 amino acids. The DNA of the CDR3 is TGTGCCAGCAGCCCGAGGGGGTTAGAGGAGACCCAGTACTTC. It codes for CASSPRGLEETQYF.

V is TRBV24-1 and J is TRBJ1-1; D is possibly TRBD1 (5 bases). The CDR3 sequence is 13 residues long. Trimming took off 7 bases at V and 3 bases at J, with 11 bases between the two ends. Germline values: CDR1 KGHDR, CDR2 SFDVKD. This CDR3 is CATRQTGDTEAFF. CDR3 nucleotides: TGTGCCACCAGACAAACGGGGGACACTGAAGCTTTCTTT.